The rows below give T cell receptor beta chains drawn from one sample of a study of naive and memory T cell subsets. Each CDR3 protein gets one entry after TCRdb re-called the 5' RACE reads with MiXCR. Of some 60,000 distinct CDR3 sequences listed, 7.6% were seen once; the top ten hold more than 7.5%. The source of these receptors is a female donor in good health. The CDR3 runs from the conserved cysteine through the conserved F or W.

CASSYRALQETQYF	TRBV6-2/TRBV6-3	TRBJ2-5
CAWSESDGYGYTF	TRBV30	TRBJ1-2
CASSQVAGGEADTQYF	TRBV4-2	TRBJ2-3
CSVDGRTNYGYTF	TRBV29-1	TRBJ1-2
CASSYAGTSDIQYF	TRBV9	TRBJ2-4
CASSDFTGVGSYEQYF	TRBV25-1	TRBJ2-7
CASSLGSRLYEQYF	TRBV5-6	TRBJ2-7
CASSPTSVSSYEQYF	TRBV7-2	TRBJ2-7
CASSPGRGGETQYF	TRBV2	TRBJ2-5
CASSLGTTRTSNPQHF	TRBV7-2	TRBJ1-5
CASSSGLRTEAFF	TRBV7-3	TRBJ1-1
CASSPGLWAEAFF	TRBV7-7	TRBJ1-1
CASSPPSSAEAFF	TRBV11-2	TRBJ1-1
CASSPLRGQGTNEKLFF	TRBV7-2	TRBJ1-4
CASSLRDREFQYF	TRBV6-2/TRBV6-3	TRBJ2-5
CASSQSGGRGGPIRYTDTQYF	TRBV4-2	TRBJ2-3
CASSPLDQVSFGYGYTF	TRBV18	TRBJ1-2
CASSRGLAVTGELFF	TRBV5-1	TRBJ2-2
CSAVPGQGVTGNTIYF	TRBV20-1	TRBJ1-3
CASSQQGTQPQHF	TRBV6-5	TRBJ1-5
CASSLGLLGGGALNEQFF	TRBV11-3	TRBJ2-1
CASSLGPLVETQYF	TRBV7-6	TRBJ2-5
CAISSSGGYEQYF	TRBV10-3	TRBJ2-7
CASSQAYRGDIQYF	TRBV3-1	TRBJ2-4
CATSDKTGGGYEQYF	TRBV24-1	TRBJ2-7
CASSLEGLTEAFF	TRBV7-2	TRBJ1-1
CASSSRDSANQPQHF	TRBV12-3/TRBV12-4	TRBJ1-5